The present TCR beta chain was sequenced within a study of PD-1 blockade in classical Hodgkin lymphoma. TCRdb keeps only in-frame clones here, not all; method: immunoSEQ multiplex PCR. The top ten hold over 7.5% of the sample, which has approximately 160,000 clones, around 73% seen once. V dropped 1 base and J dropped 4 bases, with 7 bases sitting between them. From germline, CDR1 is ENHRY and CDR2 SYGVKD. The CDR3 is 13 residues long. Every one of the patients relapsed after autologous stem cell transplantation (brentuximab vedotin exposure was variable). The receptor was derived from a human donor with classical Hodgkin lymphoma. The J gene is TRBJ1-2, the V gene TRBV10-3, with D hard to call. Sequencing was performed on peripheral blood mononuclear cells (PBMCs), taken before the second cycle of nivolumab. The CDR3 loop reads CAISEWVLYGYTF. The CDR3 nucleotides read TGTGCCATCAGTGAGTGGGTACTCTATGGCTACACCTTC.